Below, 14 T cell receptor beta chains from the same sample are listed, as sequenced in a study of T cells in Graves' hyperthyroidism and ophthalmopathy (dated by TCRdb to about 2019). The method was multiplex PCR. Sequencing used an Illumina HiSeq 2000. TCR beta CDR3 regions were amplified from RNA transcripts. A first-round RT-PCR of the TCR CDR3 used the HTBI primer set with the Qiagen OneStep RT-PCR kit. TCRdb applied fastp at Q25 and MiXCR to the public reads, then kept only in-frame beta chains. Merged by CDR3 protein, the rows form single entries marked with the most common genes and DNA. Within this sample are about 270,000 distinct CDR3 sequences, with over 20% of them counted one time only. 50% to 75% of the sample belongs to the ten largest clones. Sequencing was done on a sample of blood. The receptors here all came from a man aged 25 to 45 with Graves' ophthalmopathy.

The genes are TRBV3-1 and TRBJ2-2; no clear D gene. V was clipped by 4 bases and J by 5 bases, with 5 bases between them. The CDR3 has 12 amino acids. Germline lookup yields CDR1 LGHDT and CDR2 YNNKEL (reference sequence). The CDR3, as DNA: TGTGCCAGCAGCCCTATAACCGGGGAGCTGTTTTTT. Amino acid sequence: CASSPITGELFF.

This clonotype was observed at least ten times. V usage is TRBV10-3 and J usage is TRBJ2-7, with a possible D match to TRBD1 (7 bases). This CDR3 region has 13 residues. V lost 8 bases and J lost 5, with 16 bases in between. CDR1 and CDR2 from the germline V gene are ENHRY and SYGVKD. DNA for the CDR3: TGTGCCATCGGTCTAGCAGGGGGGAACGAGCAGTACTTC. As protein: CAIGLAGGNEQYF.

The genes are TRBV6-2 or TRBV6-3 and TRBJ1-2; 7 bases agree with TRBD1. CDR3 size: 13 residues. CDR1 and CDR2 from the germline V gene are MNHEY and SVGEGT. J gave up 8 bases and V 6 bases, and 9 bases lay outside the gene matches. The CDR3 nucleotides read TGTGCCAGCAGCCAGAAGGGGGCTGAGGGCTACACCTTC. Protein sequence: CASSQKGAEGYTF.

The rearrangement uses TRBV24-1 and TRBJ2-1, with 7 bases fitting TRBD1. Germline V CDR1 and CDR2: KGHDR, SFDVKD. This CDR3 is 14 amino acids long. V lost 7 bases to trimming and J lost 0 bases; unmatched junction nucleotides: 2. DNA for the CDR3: TGTGCCACCAGGGACAGGAGCTCCTACAATGAGCAGTTCTTC. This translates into CATRDRSSYNEQFF.

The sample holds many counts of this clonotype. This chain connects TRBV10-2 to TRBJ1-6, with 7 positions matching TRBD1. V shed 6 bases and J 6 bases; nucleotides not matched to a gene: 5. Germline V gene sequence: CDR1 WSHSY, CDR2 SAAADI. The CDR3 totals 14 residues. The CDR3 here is CASREGARNSPLHF. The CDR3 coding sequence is TGCGCCAGCAGGGAGGGGGCGCGTAATTCACCCCTCCACTTT.

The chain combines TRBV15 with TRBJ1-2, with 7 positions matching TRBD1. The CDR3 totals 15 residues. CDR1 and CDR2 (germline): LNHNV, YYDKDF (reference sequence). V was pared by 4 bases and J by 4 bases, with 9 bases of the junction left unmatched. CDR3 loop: CATSKQGETPYGYTF. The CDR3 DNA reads TGTGCCACCAGCAAGCAGGGGGAGACTCCCTATGGCTACACCTTC.

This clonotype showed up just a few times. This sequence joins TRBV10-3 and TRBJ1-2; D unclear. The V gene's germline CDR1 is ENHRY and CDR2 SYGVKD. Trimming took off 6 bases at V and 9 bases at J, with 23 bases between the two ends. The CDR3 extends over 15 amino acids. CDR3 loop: CAIRRRSQPRYSYTF. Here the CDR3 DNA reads TGTGCCATCAGACGAAGGTCTCAGCCTCGGTATAGCTACACCTTC.

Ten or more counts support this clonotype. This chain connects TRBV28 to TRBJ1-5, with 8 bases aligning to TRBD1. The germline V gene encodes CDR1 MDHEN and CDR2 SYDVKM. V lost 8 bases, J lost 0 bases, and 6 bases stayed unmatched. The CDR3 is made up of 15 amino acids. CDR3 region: CASATGDYSNQPQHF. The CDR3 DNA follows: TGTGCCAGCGCGACAGGGGACTATAGCAATCAGCCCCAGCATTTT.

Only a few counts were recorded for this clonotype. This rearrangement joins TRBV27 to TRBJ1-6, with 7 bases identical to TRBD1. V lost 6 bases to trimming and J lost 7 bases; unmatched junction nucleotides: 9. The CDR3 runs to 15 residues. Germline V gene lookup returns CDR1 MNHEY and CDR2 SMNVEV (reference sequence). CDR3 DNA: TGTGCCAGCAGCCTAGAGGGGGCGGAGAATTCACCCCTCCACTTT. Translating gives CASSLEGAENSPLHF.

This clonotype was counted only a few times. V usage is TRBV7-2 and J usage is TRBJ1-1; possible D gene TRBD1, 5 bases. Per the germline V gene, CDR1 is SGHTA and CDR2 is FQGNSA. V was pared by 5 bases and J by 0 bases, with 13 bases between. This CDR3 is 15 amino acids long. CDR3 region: CASSSSGAMNTEAFF. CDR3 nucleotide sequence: TGTGCCAGCAGCAGCAGTGGGGCCATGAACACTGAAGCTTTCTTT.

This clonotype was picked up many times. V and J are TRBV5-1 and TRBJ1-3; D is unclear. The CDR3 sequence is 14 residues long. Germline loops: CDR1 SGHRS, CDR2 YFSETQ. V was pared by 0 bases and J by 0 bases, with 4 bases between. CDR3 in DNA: TGCGCCAGCAGCTTGGACAGCTCTGGAAACACCATATATTTT. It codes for CASSLDSSGNTIYF.

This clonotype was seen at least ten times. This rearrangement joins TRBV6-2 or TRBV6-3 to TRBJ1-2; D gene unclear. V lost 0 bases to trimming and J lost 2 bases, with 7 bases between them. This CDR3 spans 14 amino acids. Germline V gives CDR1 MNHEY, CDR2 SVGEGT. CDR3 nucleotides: TGTGCCAGCAGTTACTCGGGCCGAAACTATGGCTACACCTTC. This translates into CASSYSGRNYGYTF.

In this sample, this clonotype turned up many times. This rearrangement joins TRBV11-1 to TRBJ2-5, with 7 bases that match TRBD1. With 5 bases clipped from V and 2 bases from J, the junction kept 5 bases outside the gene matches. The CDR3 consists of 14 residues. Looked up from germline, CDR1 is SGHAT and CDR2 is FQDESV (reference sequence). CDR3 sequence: CASSPRQGQETQYF. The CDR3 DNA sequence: TGTGCCAGCAGCCCCCGACAGGGTCAAGAGACCCAGTACTTC.

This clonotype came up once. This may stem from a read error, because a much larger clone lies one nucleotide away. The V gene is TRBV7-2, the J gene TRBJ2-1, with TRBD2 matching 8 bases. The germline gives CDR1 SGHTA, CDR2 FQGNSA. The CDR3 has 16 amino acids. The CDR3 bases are TGTGCCAGCAGCTTAGGGAGCGGGAGCATCTACAATGAGCAGTCCTTC. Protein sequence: CASSLGSGSIYNEQSF.